One sample yielded the 5 T cell receptor beta chains listed below, sequenced in a study of T-cell memory formation after mild COVID-19. TCRdb reprocessed the 5' RACE reads with MiXCR, giving one entry per CDR3 protein. Of approximately 300,000 distinct CDR3 sequences in the sample, about 16% were seen once. The specimen was PBMCs or a T cell subset sorted from them (not recorded which). These receptors were taken from a man aged 18 to 29 who had mild COVID-19 (a few samples of this study predate the infection). Cell type and time point are not known.

This clonotype was detected only a few times. This sequence joins TRBV11-2 and TRBJ1-6; no definite D call. This CDR3 region has 13 residues. The V end was cut by 0 bases, the J end by 12 bases, with 9 bases between. Germline values: CDR1 SGHAT, CDR2 FQNNGV. The CDR3: CASSLDRTQPLHF. The CDR3 bases are TGTGCCAGCAGCTTAGATCGGACCCAACCCCTCCACTTT.

The CDR3 DNA reads TGCGCCAGCAGCCCAGGGACAAGTTTCCAAGAGACCCAGTACTTC. Translation: CASSPGTSFQETQYF. The chain recombines TRBV5-1 with TRBJ2-5; possibly TRBD1 for D (6 bases). Germline V CDR1 and CDR2: SGHRS, YFSETQ. This CDR3 has 15 residues. The germline V and J ends were trimmed by 4 bases and 1 base, with 14 bases remaining between them.

This clonotype was found a few times. The J gene is TRBJ1-2, the V gene TRBV10-3; D call uncertain. This CDR3 is 13 amino acids long. The V gene's germline CDR1 is ENHRY and CDR2 SYGVKD. V was clipped by 5 bases and J by 2 bases, with 9 bases between them. CDR3 sequence: CAISSQTNYGYTF. The CDR3 DNA sequence: TGTGCCATCAGTTCCCAGACGAACTATGGCTACACCTTC.

This clonotype was counted only a few times. This sequence joins TRBV11-2 and TRBJ2-3; 11 nucleotides match TRBD1. Trimming cost V 4 bases and J 1 base; bases outside gene matches: 7. Germline V gives CDR1 SGHAT, CDR2 FQNNGV. The CDR3 sequence is 17 residues long. CDR3 amino acids: CASSSDRDRGGTDTQYF. The CDR3, as DNA: TGTGCCAGCAGCTCCGACCGGGACAGGGGGGGCACAGATACGCAGTATTTT.

The chain links TRBV29-1 to TRBJ2-1, with TRBD2 matching 10 bases. Germline CDR1 reads SQVTM; CDR2 reads ANQGSEA. The CDR3 sequence is 14 residues long. Trimming removed 1 base from V and 6 bases from J; junction bases left unmatched: 3. The CDR3 loop reads CSVEAASGGNEQFF. The CDR3 DNA reads TGCAGCGTTGAAGCGGCTAGCGGGGGCAATGAGCAGTTCTTC.